The 15 T cell receptor beta chains below come from one sample, sequenced in a study of blood T cell repertoires in COVID-19. Using immunoSEQ multiplex PCR, the repertoire was profiled, and TCRdb retains in-frame clones only, with some absent. In the table there are 210,000 or so clones, less than 90% of which are singletons. The sequencing sample was made of peripheral blood. Receptor source: a woman in her 50s with acute or convalescent COVID-19.

The V and J genes are TRBV6-5 and TRBJ2-5, with D possibly TRBD2 on 7 matching bases. This CDR3 contains 15 residues. The ends were cut back, 6 bases at V and 5 bases at J, with 19 bases in the middle. Germline assignment: CDR1 MNHEY and CDR2 SVGAGI. The CDR3 DNA reads TGTGCCAGCAGAACAACCGGGGGGCGCGGGGAGACCCAGTACTTC. Translation gives CASRTTGGRGETQYF.

The V and J genes are TRBV19 and TRBJ1-3, with TRBD1 matching 7 bases. CDR3 length: 14 amino acids. Germline-derived CDR1 and CDR2 are LNHDA and SQIVND (reference sequence). The V segment lost 5 bases and the J segment 2 bases; nucleotides outside the gene matches: 3. CDR3 sequence (DNA): TGTGCCAGTAGTCTCCAGGGGGCTGGAAACACCATATATTTT. Its protein product is CASSLQGAGNTIYF.

The rearrangement uses TRBV20-1 and TRBJ1-4; TRBD1 is a possible D gene (5 bases). The CDR3 has 14 amino acids. V lost 5 bases and J 0 bases, leaving 10 bases between the germline ends. From germline, CDR1 is DFQATT and CDR2 SNEGSKA (reference sequence). The CDR3 loop reads CSAGGHTTNEKLFF. Written as DNA, the CDR3 is TGCAGTGCTGGTGGACATACAACTAATGAAAAACTGTTTTTT.

The chain recombines TRBV9 with TRBJ1-6, with a weak D call TRBD1 (5 bases). The CDR3 spans 15 residues. Trimming pared 0 bases from V and 8 bases from J, leaving 12 bases between. Looked up from germline, CDR1 is SGDLS and CDR2 is YYNGEE. CDR3 nucleotides: TGTGCCAGCAGCGTAGTAGCGGACAACTATTCACCCCTCCACTTT. Its translation is CASSVVADNYSPLHF. Full variable domain (missing parts from reference TRBV9 and TRBJ1-6): DSGVTQTPKHLITATGQRVTLRCSPRSGDLSVYWYQQSLDQGLQFLIQYYNGEERAKGNILERFSAQQFPDLHSELNLSSLELGDSALYFCASSVVADNYSPLHFGNGTRLTVT.

The chain joins TRBV30 to TRBJ2-7; TRBD1 aligns across 10 bases. The junction had 7 bases not matched to a gene; V was cut back by 3 bases and J by 5 bases. From germline, CDR1 is GTSNPN and CDR2 SVGIG (reference sequence). The length of the CDR3 is 14 residues. The DNA for the CDR3 is TGTGCCTGGAGGGCAGGACAGGGGGAAGACGAGCAGTACTTC. This translates into CAWRAGQGEDEQYF.

The chain uses TRBV7-2 and TRBJ1-3; D may be TRBD1 (5 bases). CDR1 is SGHTA, CDR2 FQGNSA, per germline. The CDR3 totals 14 residues. V was trimmed by 5 bases and J by 10 bases, leaving 18 bases between them. DNA of the CDR3: TGTGCCAGCAGCGCCTCAGGGAGGTCAGGAACCATATATTTT. Protein sequence: CASSASGRSGTIYF. The full variable domain, completed using reference TRBV7-2 and TRBJ1-3, is GAGVSQSPSNKVTEKGKDVELRCDPISGHTALYWYRQSLGQGLEFLIYFQGNSAPDKSGLPSDRFSAERTGGSVSTLTIQRTQQEDSAVYLCASSASGRSGTIYFGEGSWLTVV.

This chain connects TRBV27 to TRBJ2-7, with D hard to call. CDR3 length: 14 residues. Trimming removed 4 bases at V and 0 bases at J, with 10 bases between. Germline V CDR1 and CDR2: MNHEY, SMNVEV (reference sequence). This chain's CDR3 is CASSSRQFSYEQYF. In nucleotides, the CDR3 is TGTGCCAGCAGTTCTCGCCAGTTCTCCTACGAGCAGTACTTC.

This clone was recorded a few times. The chain uses TRBV7-2 and TRBJ1-1, with D possibly matching TRBD1 (6 bases). The CDR3 loop spans 16 amino acids. Germline-derived CDR1 and CDR2 are SGHTA and FQGNSA. The V and J ends lost 1 base and 0 bases respectively, with 12 bases between them. CDR3 sequence: CASSLDWTALNTEAFF. The CDR3 coding sequence is TGTGCCAGCAGCTTAGATTGGACAGCCTTGAACACTGAAGCTTTCTTT.

The chain uses TRBV4-1 and TRBJ2-7; 9 bases align to TRBD1. The CDR3 loop spans 15 amino acids. Germline assignment: CDR1 MGHRA and CDR2 YSYEKL. Germline trimming cut 5 bases from V and 3 bases from J; bases unmatched to any gene: 8. CDR3 sequence: CASSKAGTGNYEQYF. CDR3 nucleotide sequence: TGCGCCAGCAGCAAGGCCGGGACAGGGAACTACGAGCAGTACTTC.

This chain links TRBV19 with TRBJ2-5; D gene unclear. Germline V gives CDR1 LNHDA, CDR2 SQIVND (reference sequence). Trimming took 6 bases from V and 4 from J, leaving 12 bases between them. The CDR3 runs to 13 residues. This chain's CDR3 is CASSNFYLETQYF. The CDR3 DNA reads as TGTGCCAGTAGCAACTTCTACCTAGAGACCCAGTACTTC.

The rearrangement links TRBV28 to TRBJ2-3; 7 bases are a match to TRBD1. Germline CDR1 and CDR2: MDHEN and SYDVKM. This CDR3 has 14 amino acids. Germline trimming cut 3 bases from V and 4 bases from J; bases unmatched to any gene: 4. CDR3 sequence reads: CASSFRQGPDTQYF. The DNA of the CDR3 is TGTGCCAGCAGTTTTCGACAGGGCCCAGATACGCAGTATTTT. Full variable domain (rest looked up from reference TRBV28 and TRBJ2-3): DVKVTQSSRYLVKRTGEKVFLECVQDMDHENMFWYRQDPGLGLRLIYFSYDVKMKEKGDIPEGYSVSREKKERFSLILESASTNQTSMYLCASSFRQGPDTQYFGPGTRLTVL.

With respect to this clone: Its ends do not fully match the called genes, so a read error is possible. The chain couples TRBV3-1 (or the pseudogene TRBV3-2) to TRBJ2-4, with 9 bases matching TRBD2. The CDR3 totals 20 residues. The germline CDR1 and CDR2 sequences are LGHDT and YNNKEL (reference sequence). CDR3 sequence reads: CASSQEGSGGFLLAKNIQYF. The CDR3, as DNA: TGTGCCAGCAGTCAAGAGGGAAGCGGGGGGTTCCTCCTAGCCAAAAACATTCAGTACTTC.

The chain joins TRBV5-1 to TRBJ2-3; 8 bases map to TRBD2. With 5 bases clipped from V and 4 bases from J, the junction kept 12 bases outside the gene matches. CDR1 is SGHRS and CDR2 is YFSETQ in the germline V gene. The CDR3 runs to 16 residues. The DNA for the CDR3 is TGCGCCAGCAGTTCGGCGGGGGGTTCCTACTCAGATACGCAGTATTTT. Residues: CASSSAGGSYSDTQYF.

The genes are TRBV7-2 and TRBJ2-7, with unresolved D. The CDR3 has 15 residues. V was shortened by 7 bases and J by 3 bases, with 19 bases between the two germline ends. Per the germline V gene, CDR1 is SGHTA and CDR2 is FQGNSA. In DNA form, the CDR3 reads TGTGCCAGCACCTATGGATTGGGCCCTAACTACGAGCAGTACTTC. Amino acid sequence: CASTYGLGPNYEQYF.

The chain links TRBV7-2 to TRBJ1-6; the D gene is possibly TRBD1 (6 bases). This CDR3 region has 17 residues. Germline CDR1 reads SGHTA; CDR2 reads FQGNSA. V was shortened by 2 bases and J by 1 base, with 12 bases between the two germline ends. CDR3 coding DNA: TGTGCCAGCAGCTTAAGGACAGCCCTTTCCTATAATTCACCCCTCCACTTT. It specifies CASSLRTALSYNSPLHF.